The T cell receptor beta chain under discussion was sequenced for a study of post-analysis software for immune sequencing data. Whole-study findings and limits: Diversity measured as normalized Chao1 was significantly lower in multiple sclerosis patients than in controls. Among roughly 5 TRBV segments more frequent in patients than controls were TRBV5-6, TRBV5-1 and TRBV20-1.

Libraries were made from TCR beta cDNA, and they carried unique molecular identifiers. TCRdb reanalysed the PCR reads using MiXCR and keeps one entry per CDR3 protein. The table shows fewer than 600,000 distinct CDR3 sequences, with under 55% occurring only once. In this sample, this clonotype turned up a few times. The antigen is not known. The CDR3 covers 16 residues. The ends were cut back, 4 bases at V and 0 bases at J, with 16 bases in the middle. Germline V gene sequence: CDR1 LGHDT, CDR2 YNNKEL (reference sequence). The V gene is TRBV3-1, the J gene TRBJ2-7; perhaps D is TRBD1 or TRBD2 (6 bases each). Material: blood. This TCR was sampled from a girl under 18 with multiple sclerosis. This chain's CDR3 is CASSPAGVADSYEQYF. CDR3 DNA: TGTGCCAGCAGCCCAGCAGGGGTAGCGGACTCCTACGAGCAGTACTTC.